This TCR beta chain originates from a study of metastatic and nonmetastatic thyroid tumors (dated by TCRdb to about 2020). About the full investigation: Repertoires from peripheral blood and from tumor or nodule tissue samples of malignant and benign thyroid patients were compared.

This clone occurred a few times. Its antigen is unknown. The conserved final phenylalanine or tryptophan is absent from the CDR3, which likely points to a read error. The junction shows trimming of 3 bases on V and 11 bases on J, plus 17 bases between the germline ends. The CDR3 sequence runs 15 residues, both termini included. The retained sequence is limited to the CDR3, 45 bases, with the frame set at the first base. The germline V gene (reference sequence) supplies CDR1 MNHEY and CDR2 SMNVEV. What the study reported, not specific to this receptor: TCR beta diversity was reported as significantly higher in malignant tumors than in benign nodules, in both blood and tumor samples.

The library was made by PCR. The reads were generated on an Illumina HiSeq 4000. High-throughput sequencing was used to profile the TCR beta-chain CDR3 region of every patient. In the authors' own workflow: A classifier to discriminate distant-metastatic papillary thyroid cancer patients was built from CDR3 differences across clinicopathological groups. The Shannon index was used to measure repertoire diversity, and the Morisita-Horn index was used to measure how similar tumor and blood repertoires were. The raw public data were reprocessed by TCRdb itself: fastp quality trimming at Q25, MiXCR clonotype calling, in-frame beta chains only. Here the V and J calls rest on TCRdb's processing, not on the authors' analysis. The sample yields about 4,800 clones; less than 35% were counted once. The ten biggest clones cover around a quarter of the sample. No treatment had been received by any patient before thyroid surgery. Patient clinical samples collected from about 2011 to 2018 were retrospectively analysed using T-cell receptor beta sequencing.

The rearranged chain carries TRBV27 and TRBJ1-6, and possibly TRBD1, on 5 matching bases. The sequencing sample was made of adjacent normal tissue. The TCR originated in a female donor with papillary thyroid cancer or a benign thyroid nodule (not recorded which). Some clones in this sample may be carry-over from other donors' samples. The nucleotide sequence is given as TGTGCCAGCAGTTTGCGCAGGGACCTAAGAACACCCCTCCACTCT. Its protein is CASSLRRDLRTPLHS.